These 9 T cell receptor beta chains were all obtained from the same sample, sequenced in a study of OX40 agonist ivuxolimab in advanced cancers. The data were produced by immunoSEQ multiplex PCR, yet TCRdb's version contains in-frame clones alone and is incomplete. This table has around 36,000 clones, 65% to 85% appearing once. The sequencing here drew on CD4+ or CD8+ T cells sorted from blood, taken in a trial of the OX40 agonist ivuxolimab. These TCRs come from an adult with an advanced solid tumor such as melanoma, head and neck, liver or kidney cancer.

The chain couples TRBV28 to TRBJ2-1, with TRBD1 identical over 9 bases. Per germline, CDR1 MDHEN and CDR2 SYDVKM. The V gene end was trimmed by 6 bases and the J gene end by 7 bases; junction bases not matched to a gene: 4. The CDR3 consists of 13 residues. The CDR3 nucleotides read TGTGCCAGCAGGGGACAGGGAAAAAATGAGCAGTTCTTC. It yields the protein CASRGQGKNEQFF. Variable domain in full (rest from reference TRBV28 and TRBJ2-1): DVKVTQSSRYLVKRTGEKVFLECVQDMDHENMFWYRQDPGLGLRLIYFSYDVKMKEKGDIPEGYSVSREKKERFSLILESASTNQTSMYLCASRGQGKNEQFFGPGTRLTVL.

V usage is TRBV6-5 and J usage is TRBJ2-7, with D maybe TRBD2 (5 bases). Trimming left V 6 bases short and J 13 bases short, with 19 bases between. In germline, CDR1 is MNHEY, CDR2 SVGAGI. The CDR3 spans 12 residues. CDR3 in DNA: TGTGCCAGCAGCTCTGCCGGGGTCCTAAGCTACTTC. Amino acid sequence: CASSSAGVLSYF.

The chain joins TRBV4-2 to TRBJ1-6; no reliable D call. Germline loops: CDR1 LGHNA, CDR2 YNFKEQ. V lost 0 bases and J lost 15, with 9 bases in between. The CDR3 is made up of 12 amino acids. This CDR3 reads CASSQERLSLHF. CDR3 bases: TGTGCCAGCAGCCAAGAGAGGCTGAGCCTCCACTTT.

This CDR3 is CASSLRGPPDTQYF. Written as DNA, the CDR3 is TGTGCCAGCAGTCTCCGGGGCCCCCCAGATACGCAGTATTTT. V usage is TRBV27 and J usage is TRBJ2-3; D tentatively fits TRBD1 or TRBD2 (5 bases each). V was shortened by 5 bases and J by 4 bases, with 13 bases between the two germline ends. This CDR3 comprises 14 residues. Germline-derived CDR1 and CDR2 are MNHEY and SMNVEV (reference sequence).

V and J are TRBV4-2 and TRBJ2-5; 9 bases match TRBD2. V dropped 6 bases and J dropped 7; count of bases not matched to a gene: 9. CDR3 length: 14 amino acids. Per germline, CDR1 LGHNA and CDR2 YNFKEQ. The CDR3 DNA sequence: TGTGCCAGCAGTCAATTCGGGACTAGCCCGACCCAGTACTTC. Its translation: CASSQFGTSPTQYF.

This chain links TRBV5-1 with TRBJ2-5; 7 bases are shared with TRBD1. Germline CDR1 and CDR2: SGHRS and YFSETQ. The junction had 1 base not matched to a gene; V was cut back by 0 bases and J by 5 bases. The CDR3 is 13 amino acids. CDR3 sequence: CASSLDRGETQYF. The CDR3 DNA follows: TGCGCCAGCAGCTTGGACAGGGGTGAGACCCAGTACTTC. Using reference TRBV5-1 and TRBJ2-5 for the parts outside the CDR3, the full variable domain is KAGVTQTPRYLIKTRGQQVTLSCSPISGHRSVSWYQQTPGQGLQFLFEYFSETQRNKGNFPGRFSGRQFSNSRSEMNVSTLELGDSALYLCASSLDRGETQYFGPGTRLLVL.

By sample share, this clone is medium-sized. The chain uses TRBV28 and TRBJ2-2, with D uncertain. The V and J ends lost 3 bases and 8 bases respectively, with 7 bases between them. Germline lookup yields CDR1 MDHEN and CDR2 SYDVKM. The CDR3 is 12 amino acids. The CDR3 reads CASSLSLGELFF. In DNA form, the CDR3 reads TGTGCCAGCAGTTTGTCCCTAGGGGAGCTGTTTTTT.

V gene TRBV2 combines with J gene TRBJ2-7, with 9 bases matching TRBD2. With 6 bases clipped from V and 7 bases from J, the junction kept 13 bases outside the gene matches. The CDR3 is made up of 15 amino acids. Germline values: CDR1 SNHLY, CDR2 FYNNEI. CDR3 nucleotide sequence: TGTGCCAGCAGCGCACCCCGTAGCGGGAGTCGGGAGCAGTACTTC. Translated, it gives CASSAPRSGSREQYF.

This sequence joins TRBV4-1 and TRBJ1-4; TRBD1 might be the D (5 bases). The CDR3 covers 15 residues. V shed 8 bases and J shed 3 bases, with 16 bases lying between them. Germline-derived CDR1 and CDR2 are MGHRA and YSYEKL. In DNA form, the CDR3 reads TGCGCCAGCGGGGACCCCGGTGGACCTAATGAAAAACTGTTTTTT. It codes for CASGDPGGPNEKLFF.